These T cell receptor beta chains were read from a single sample in a study of shared clonotypes between healthy human individuals. The repertoire was sequenced with immunoSEQ multiplex PCR; TCRdb's copy has only in-frame clones and lacks some. The sample comprises 2.3 million or so clones, over 85% of which are singletons, and about 0.37% rests with the top ten. The material sequenced was naive CD4+ T cells from PBMCs. All receptors derive from a man aged 18 to 35 in good health. Some clones in this sample may be carry-over from other donors' samples. CDR3s include the opening cysteine and the closing phenylalanine or tryptophan. Each record gives: V gene, D gene, clone size, J gene, CDR3 DNA, CDR3 protein. A D gene is named only where the DNA matches it firmly. Clone sizes are given selectively: once, few, many, or a class where the clone is expanded.

V gene: TRBV10-1; D gene: -; clone size: -; J gene: TRBJ2-7; CDR3 DNA: TGCGCCAGCAGTTCGGGGGTCATCTACGAGCAGTACTTC; CDR3 protein: CASSSGVIYEQYF
V gene: TRBV7-3; D gene: TRBD2; clone size: once; J gene: TRBJ2-1; CDR3 DNA: TGTGCCAGCAGCCCAAGGGCCGGGACTAGCGCCCTCAATGAGCAGTTCTTC; CDR3 protein: CASSPRAGTSALNEQFF
V gene: TRBV10-3; D gene: -; clone size: once; J gene: TRBJ1-5; CDR3 DNA: TGTGCCGTCGGGGGTTCCAATCAGCCCCAGCATTTT; CDR3 protein: CAVGGSNQPQHF
V gene: TRBV6-1; D gene: -; clone size: -; J gene: TRBJ2-7; CDR3 DNA: TGTGCCAGCAGTGACCGGGGTACGGTAACCTACGAGCAGTACTTC; CDR3 protein: CASSDRGTVTYEQYF
V gene: TRBV5-1; D gene: -; clone size: -; J gene: TRBJ2-2; CDR3 DNA: TGCGCCAGCAGCTTGAGAACGAACACCGGGGAGCTGTTTTTT; CDR3 protein: CASSLRTNTGELFF
V gene: TRBV27; D gene: -; clone size: -; J gene: TRBJ2-6; CDR3 DNA: TGTGCCAGCAGTATAACGTCAGTCTCTGGGGCCAACGTCCTGACTTTC; CDR3 protein: CASSITSVSGANVLTF
V gene: TRBV28; D gene: TRBD1; clone size: -; J gene: TRBJ2-7; CDR3 DNA: TGTGCCAGCAGACGGACAGGATACGAGCAGTACTTC; CDR3 protein: CASRRTGYEQYF
V gene: TRBV4-2; D gene: -; clone size: -; J gene: TRBJ1-3; CDR3 DNA: TGTGCCAGCAGCCAAGCAAATCTGGGGAGCTCTGGAAACACCATATATTTT; CDR3 protein: CASSQANLGSSGNTIYF
V gene: TRBV9; D gene: -; clone size: -; J gene: TRBJ2-3; CDR3 DNA: TGTGCCAGCAGCGTAGATAGCACGATCGATACGCAGTATTTT; CDR3 protein: CASSVDSTIDTQYF
V gene: TRBV4-3; D gene: -; clone size: -; J gene: TRBJ2-3; CDR3 DNA: TGCGCCAGCAGCCAAGATTCTGGCCTGGCTAGCACAGATACGCAGTATTTT; CDR3 protein: CASSQDSGLASTDTQYF
V gene: TRBV5-6; D gene: TRBD1; clone size: -; J gene: TRBJ1-1; CDR3 DNA: TGTGCCAGCAGCCCGACAATCCAGGGGGGCACTGAAGCTTTCTTT; CDR3 protein: CASSPTIQGGTEAFF
V gene: TRBV7-9; D gene: TRBD1; clone size: -; J gene: TRBJ2-1; CDR3 DNA: TGTGCCAGCAGCTCAGGGACAGGGGTAATACGGCAGTTCTTC; CDR3 protein: CASSSGTGVIRQFF